A single sample gave rise to the 8 T cell receptor beta chains below, sequenced in a study of T cells after yellow fever vaccination. Via MiXCR, TCRdb re-called the 5' RACE reads, giving one row per CDR3 protein. The table includes 20,000 to 25,000 distinct CDR3 sequences, roughly 3.2% detected once. The source was PBMCs, either bulk or a sorted T-cell subset (CD4+, CD8+, memory, or dextramer-sorted; not recorded which), collected approximately 40 days after the first yellow fever vaccination. These receptors were taken from a man younger than 30 who received the YFV17D yellow fever vaccine.

This clonotype was picked up many times. V is TRBV12-3 or TRBV12-4 and J is TRBJ1-1; 9 bases agree with TRBD1. The CDR3 covers 14 residues. The J segment lost 5 bases and the V segment lost 6 bases, leaving 7 bases of the junction unmatched. The DNA of the CDR3 is TGTGCCAGCAGGTTGACAGGGGGGGAAACTGAAGCTTTCTTT. This encodes CASRLTGGETEAFF.

This clonotype was recorded at least ten times. The chain uses TRBV15 and TRBJ1-2; D may be TRBD1 (5 bases). The CDR3 extends over 17 amino acids. With 4 bases removed from V and 5 bases from J, the gap between germline ends came to 23 bases. Germline V gene sequence: CDR1 LNHNV, CDR2 YYDKDF (reference sequence). The CDR3 loop reads CATSTKTVSLSLYGYTF. The CDR3 DNA reads TGTGCCACCAGCACCAAGACAGTCTCCCTTTCCCTTTATGGCTACACCTTC.

This clonotype was seen repeatedly, ten times or more. The rearrangement links TRBV12-3 or TRBV12-4 to TRBJ1-1; D is unclear. Trimming left V 2 bases short and J 2 bases short, with 6 bases between. CDR3 length: 13 residues. In nucleotides, the CDR3 is TGTGCCAGCAGTTTACAAAGTAACACTGAAGCTTTCTTT. Amino acid sequence: CASSLQSNTEAFF.

This clonotype was recorded many times. The V call is TRBV20-1, the J call TRBJ1-1; D gene uncertain. Germline values: CDR1 DFQATT, CDR2 SNEGSKA (reference sequence). V lost 6 bases to trimming and J lost 8 bases, with 13 bases between them. The CDR3 loop spans 11 amino acids. The CDR3 region is CSAPAMAEAFF. CDR3 coding DNA: TGCAGTGCCCCCGCCATGGCAGAAGCTTTCTTT.

This clonotype was observed many times. The rearrangement joins TRBV20-1 to TRBJ2-5; maybe TRBD2 (7 bases). This CDR3 has 14 residues. CDR1 DFQATT and CDR2 SNEGSKA come from the germline V gene (reference sequence). Trimming removed 3 bases at V and 6 bases at J, with 17 bases between. The CDR3 DNA follows: TGCAGTGCTAGCACGGGGGGCGGTAAGAAGACCCAGTACTTC. This codes for CSASTGGGKKTQYF.

This clonotype was detected only a few times. V is TRBV5-4 and J is TRBJ1-3; 9 bases match TRBD1. Germline V CDR1 and CDR2: SGHNT, YYREEE (reference sequence). V lost 4 bases, J lost 4 bases, and 9 bases stayed unmatched. This CDR3 has 16 amino acids. CDR3 coding DNA: TGTGCCAGCAGCCCAGGCGGGACAGGGTCGGGAAACACCATATATTTT. Encoded protein: CASSPGGTGSGNTIYF.

This clonotype was recorded at least ten times. This sequence joins TRBV29-1 and TRBJ2-3, with D unresolved. This CDR3 is 12 amino acids long. Germline values: CDR1 SQVTM, CDR2 ANQGSEA. V was shortened by 3 bases and J by 3 bases, with 7 bases between the two germline ends. The CDR3 DNA sequence: TGCAGCGTTGATTCAGCAACAGATACGCAGTATTTT. Translated, it gives CSVDSATDTQYF.

The sample holds many counts of this clonotype. The chain combines TRBV12-3 or TRBV12-4 with TRBJ1-1; D is undetermined. The V gene lost 8 bases and the J gene lost 3 bases, with 13 bases spanning the gap. The CDR3 is made up of 13 amino acids. In DNA, the CDR3 is TGTGCCAGCGTCAGGAGGGAGGACACTGAAGCTTTCTTT. It specifies CASVRREDTEAFF.